The rows below give T cell receptor beta chains drawn from one sample of a study of blood T cell repertoires in COVID-19. Sequencing was performed with immunoSEQ multiplex PCR; in TCRdb, only in-frame clones are kept and a portion is missing. The table lists approximately 220,000 clones, about 86% of them singletons. The specimen sequenced was peripheral blood. These receptors were taken from a woman aged 50 to 65 with acute or convalescent COVID-19. CDR3s include the opening cysteine and the closing phenylalanine or tryptophan. D genes are given only for firm matches.

v_call: TRBV25-1
j_call: TRBJ2-3
d_call: -
cdr3_nt: TGTGCCAGCAGTGAAGGGCCCACAGATACGCAGTATTTT
cdr3_aa: CASSEGPTDTQYF

v_call: TRBV18
j_call: TRBJ2-1
d_call: TRBD2
cdr3_nt: TGTGCCAGCTCACCACCCCCTGGACTAGCGGCGACCTACAATGAGCAGTTCTTC
cdr3_aa: CASSPPPGLAATYNEQFF

v_call: TRBV16
j_call: TRBJ2-1
d_call: TRBD2
cdr3_nt: TGTGCCAGCAGCCAAATACTAGCGGGAGTAGAGTTCTTC
cdr3_aa: CASSQILAGVEFF

v_call: TRBV18
j_call: TRBJ2-7
d_call: -
cdr3_nt: TGTGCCAGCTCACCAACGCTAGACAGTTTCTACGAGCAGTACTTC
cdr3_aa: CASSPTLDSFYEQYF

v_call: TRBV4-2
j_call: TRBJ2-1
d_call: -
cdr3_nt: TGTGCCAGCAGCCAAGATTGGCTAGGGGTGTACAATGAGCAGTTCTTC
cdr3_aa: CASSQDWLGVYNEQFF

v_call: TRBV4-2
j_call: TRBJ2-1
d_call: -
cdr3_nt: TGTGCCAGCAGGGGGTCAGGGGGAGGCTTAAGCTCCTACAATGAGCAGTTCTTC
cdr3_aa: CASRGSGGGLSSYNEQFF

v_call: TRBV14
j_call: TRBJ2-1
d_call: -
cdr3_nt: TGTGCCAGCAGCCCTCCTGGGGCAGGGTGGTCCTACAATGAGCAGTTCTTC
cdr3_aa: CASSPPGAGWSYNEQFF

v_call: TRBV11-2
j_call: TRBJ1-2
d_call: TRBD1
cdr3_nt: TGTGCCAGCAGCTTATTGGGGTCACTCGGGAGACAGGGCCATGGCTACACCTTC
cdr3_aa: CASSLLGSLGRQGHGYTF

v_call: TRBV6-4
j_call: TRBJ1-3
d_call: -
cdr3_nt: TGTGCCAGCACCCAAGACAACTCTGGAAACACCATATATTTT
cdr3_aa: CASTQDNSGNTIYF

v_call: TRBV5-1
j_call: TRBJ2-2
d_call: TRBD2
cdr3_nt: TGCGCCAGCAGCTTTGGGACTAGCGGGAGTACCGGGGAGCTGTTTTTT
cdr3_aa: CASSFGTSGSTGELFF